A selection of T cell receptor beta chains follows, all from one sample in a study of blood T cell repertoires in COVID-19. Only in-frame clones appear in the TCRdb table, and some are missing; sequencing was by immunoSEQ multiplex PCR. The sample yields 80,000 to 100,000 clones, 75% to 90% seen once. Sequencing used peripheral blood. The receptors derive from a woman aged 80 or older with active or convalescent COVID-19. Each CDR3 is given with its conserved first and last residue. D genes are given only for firm matches. Expanded clones are given a class, and other clones once, few, many or no size at all.

>TRBV2|-|-|TRBJ1-5
CASSGLNENYSNQPQHF
TGTGCCAGCAGTGGACTCAACGAAAATTATAGCAATCAGCCCCAGCATTTT
>TRBV5-6|TRBD1|-|TRBJ2-1
CASRAGDRGTNEQFF
TGTGCCAGCAGGGCGGGGGACAGGGGTACAAATGAGCAGTTCTTC
>TRBV7-3|TRBD2|-|TRBJ2-5
CASSAGRGWGETQYF
TGTGCCAGCAGCGCCGGGAGGGGCTGGGGGGAGACCCAGTACTTC
>TRBV10-2|-|-|TRBJ1-5
CASSGSATGRQHF
TGCGCCAGCAGTGGGTCCGCAACAGGACGCCAGCATTTT
>TRBV7-9|TRBD1|-|TRBJ2-3
CASSLTGALDTQYF
TGTGCCAGCAGCCTTACAGGGGCCCTAGATACGCAGTATTTT
>TRBV4-3|TRBD2|-|TRBJ2-2
CASSLTSGVGSIGELFF
TGCGCCAGCAGCCTGACTAGCGGGGTAGGGAGTATCGGGGAGCTGTTTTTT
>TRBV10-3|TRBD2|few|TRBJ2-2
CATGGAGSTGELFF
TGTGCCACCGGGGGGGCGGGATCGACCGGGGAGCTGTTTTTT
>TRBV7-3|TRBD2|-|TRBJ2-1
CASSLTSSGSYNEQFF
TGTGCCAGCAGCTTGACCTCTAGCGGGAGTTACAATGAGCAGTTCTTC
>TRBV10-3|-|few|TRBJ2-1
CAISEWGRTYNEQFF
TGTGCCATCAGTGAATGGGGGAGGACCTACAATGAGCAGTTCTTC
>TRBV7-9|-|-|TRBJ2-5
CASSPRLGGTQYF
TGTGCCAGCAGCCCCCGACTGGGGGGGACCCAGTACTTC
>TRBV5-4|-|-|TRBJ1-1
CASSPTGIGTEAFF
TGTGCCAGCAGCCCCACAGGGATAGGCACTGAAGCTTTCTTT
>TRBV5-1|-|-|TRBJ1-1
CASSETGWAEAFF
TGCGCCAGCAGCGAAACCGGGTGGGCTGAAGCTTTCTTT
>TRBV19|TRBD2|-|TRBJ2-2
CASSMSSGRGPGELFF
TGTGCCAGTAGTATGTCTAGCGGGAGAGGTCCCGGGGAGCTGTTTTTT
>TRBV5-4|TRBD1|-|TRBJ1-2
CASSLSKQGAGDGYTF
TGTGCCAGCAGCCTTAGTAAACAGGGGGCCGGGGATGGCTACACCTTC
>TRBV6-2/TRBV6-3|TRBD1|-|TRBJ1-2
CASSYGQGGAYGYTF
TGTGCCAGCAGTTACGGACAGGGGGGGGCCTATGGCTACACCTTC
>TRBV9|-|few|TRBJ1-1
CASSADMESTEAFF
TGTGCCAGCAGCGCCGATATGGAGAGCACTGAAGCTTTCTTT
>TRBV30|TRBD2|-|TRBJ2-6
CAWSVIAGDSGANVLTF
TGTGCCTGGAGTGTAATAGCGGGGGACTCTGGGGCCAACGTCCTGACTTTC
>TRBV5-6|TRBD1|once|TRBJ1-4
CASSGGQINEKLFF
TGTGCCAGCAGCGGGGGACAGATCAATGAAAAACTGTTTTTT
>TRBV7-2|TRBD1|-|TRBJ2-1
CASSWPGQGVNEQFF
TGTGCCAGCAGCTGGCCGGGACAGGGTGTCAATGAGCAGTTCTTC
>TRBV9|-|-|TRBJ1-6
CASSVAFGRSPLHF
TGTGCCAGCAGCGTAGCGTTCGGTCGATCACCCCTCCACTTT
>TRBV10-3|TRBD1|once|TRBJ1-2
CAISESGTGGDYGYTF
TGTGCCATCAGTGAGTCCGGGACAGGGGGGGACTATGGCTACACCTTC
>TRBV19|TRBD2|-|TRBJ2-1
CASQELAGGYNEQFF
TGTGCCAGCCAGGAACTAGCGGGGGGGTATAATGAGCAGTTCTTC
>TRBV5-6|-|-|TRBJ2-1
CASSYIETRVHEQFF
TGTGCCAGCAGTTACATTGAGACTAGGGTCCATGAGCAGTTCTTC
>TRBV9|-|-|TRBJ2-3
CASSPPSGTSGKDTQYF
TGTGCCAGCAGCCCGCCGTCCGGCACGTCGGGGAAAGATACGCAGTATTTT
>TRBV18|-|-|TRBJ2-4
CASSNPENIQYF
TGTGCCAGCTCAAATCCGGAAAACATTCAGTACTTC
>TRBV2|-|-|TRBJ2-5
CASSDRVGQETQYF
TGTGCCAGCAGTGACAGGGTGGGGCAAGAGACCCAGTACTTC
>TRBV7-9|TRBD1|-|TRBJ1-2
CASSSPGQGHYGYTF
TGTGCCAGCAGCTCCCCGGGACAGGGCCACTATGGCTACACCTTC
>TRBV7-9|-|-|TRBJ2-3
CASSWTDFTDTQYF
TGTGCCAGCAGCTGGACAGATTTCACAGATACGCAGTATTTT
>TRBV10-3|-|-|TRBJ2-6
CAISESVASGANVLTF
TGTGCCATCAGTGAGTCGGTGGCCTCTGGGGCCAACGTCCTGACTTTC
>TRBV6-2/TRBV6-3|-|-|TRBJ2-2
CASSYSSILVAGELFF
TGTGCCAGCAGTTACTCGAGCATTCTAGTGGCCGGGGAGCTGTTTTTT
>TRBV2|-|-|TRBJ1-5
CASRLEAGVGQPQHF
TGTGCCAGCAGACTGGAGGCAGGGGTTGGTCAGCCCCAGCATTTT
>TRBV7-9|-|-|TRBJ1-6
CASSDREDSPLHF
TGTGCCAGCTCGGACAGAGAAGATTCACCCCTCCACTTT
>TRBV7-2|TRBD2|-|TRBJ2-2
CASSLLAVTAGELFF
TGTGCCAGCAGCTTACTAGCGGTGACGGCCGGGGAGCTGTTTTTT
>TRBV9|TRBD2|-|TRBJ2-1
CASSVLASGSNEQFF
TGTGCCAGCAGCGTCCTTGCTAGCGGGAGCAATGAGCAGTTCTTC
>TRBV3-1/TRBV3-2|TRBD2|-|TRBJ2-5
CASSRAGLAGGTQETQYF
TGTGCCAGCAGCCGGGCGGGACTAGCGGGGGGGACACAAGAGACCCAGTACTTC
>TRBV11-2|TRBD2|-|TRBJ2-1
CASSLDSFGGRTYNEQFF
TGTGCCAGCAGCTTAGATTCTTTTGGCGGGAGAACCTACAATGAGCAGTTCTTC
>TRBV10-2|TRBD1|-|TRBJ1-5
CASSDRVRNQPQHF
TGCGCCAGCAGCGACAGGGTCCGCAATCAGCCCCAGCATTTT
>TRBV7-9|-|-|TRBJ2-3
CASSLAGGTADTQYF
TGTGCCAGCAGCTTAGCTGGCGGGACCGCGGATACGCAGTATTTT
>TRBV5-4|TRBD1|-|TRBJ2-5
CASSLRTGGVEETQYF
TGTGCCAGCAGCTTGCGGACAGGGGGCGTAGAAGAGACCCAGTACTTC
>TRBV24-1|-|-|TRBJ2-3
CATSDGAAQYF
TGTGCCACCAGTGATGGGGCAGCGCAGTATTTT
>TRBV28|TRBD2|-|TRBJ2-1
CASSTHKLAGGAYNEQFF
TGTGCCAGCAGTACCCATAAGCTAGCGGGAGGAGCCTACAATGAGCAGTTCTTC
>TRBV6-5|-|-|TRBJ1-1
CASSYSGRDTEAFF
TGTGCCAGCAGTTACTCTGGGAGAGACACTGAAGCTTTCTTT
>TRBV18|-|-|TRBJ1-5
CASSPRDTNSNQPQHF
TGTGCCAGCTCACCCCGGGACACGAATAGCAATCAGCCCCAGCATTTT
>TRBV7-8|-|-|TRBJ2-7
CASSLGRRASYEQYF
TGTGCCAGCAGCCTCGGAAGGAGGGCCTCCTACGAGCAGTACTTC
>TRBV5-1|TRBD1|-|TRBJ2-7
CALPGQFPYEQYF
TGCGCCCTACCGGGACAGTTCCCCTACGAGCAGTACTTC
>TRBV2|-|-|TRBJ2-1
CASKPLNNEQFF
TGTGCCAGCAAACCTCTAAACAATGAGCAGTTCTTC